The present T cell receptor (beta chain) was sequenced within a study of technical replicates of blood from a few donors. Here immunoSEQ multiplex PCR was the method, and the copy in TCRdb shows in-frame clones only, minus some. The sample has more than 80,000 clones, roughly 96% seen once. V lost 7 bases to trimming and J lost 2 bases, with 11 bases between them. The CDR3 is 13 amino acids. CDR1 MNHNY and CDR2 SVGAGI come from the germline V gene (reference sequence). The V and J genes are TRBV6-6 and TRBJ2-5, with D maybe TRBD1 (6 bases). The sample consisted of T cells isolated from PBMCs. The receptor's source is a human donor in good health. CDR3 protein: CASMGARQETQYF. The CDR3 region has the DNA TGTGCCAGCATGGGGGCACGACAAGAGACCCAGTACTTC.